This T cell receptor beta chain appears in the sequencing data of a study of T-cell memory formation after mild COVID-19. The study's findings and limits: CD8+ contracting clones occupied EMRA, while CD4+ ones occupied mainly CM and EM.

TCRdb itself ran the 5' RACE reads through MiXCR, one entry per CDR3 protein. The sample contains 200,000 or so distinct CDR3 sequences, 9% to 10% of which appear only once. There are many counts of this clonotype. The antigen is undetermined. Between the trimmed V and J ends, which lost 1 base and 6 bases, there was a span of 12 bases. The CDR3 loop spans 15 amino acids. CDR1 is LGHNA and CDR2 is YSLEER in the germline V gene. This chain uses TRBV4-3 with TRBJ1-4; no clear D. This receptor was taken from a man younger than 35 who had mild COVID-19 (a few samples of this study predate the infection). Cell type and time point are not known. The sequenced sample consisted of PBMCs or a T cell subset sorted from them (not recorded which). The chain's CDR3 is CASSQGPYQDEKLFF. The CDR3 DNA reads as TGCGCCAGCAGCCAAGGCCCGTACCAAGATGAAAAACTGTTTTTT.